This TCR beta chain was found in a study of monozygotic twins with inflammatory bowel disease. Points from the study as a whole: Other individuals had fewer clonotypes in common with IBD patients than with healthy twins, especially with disease activity.

Comment on this clonotype: The antigen is undetermined.

Germline CDR1 MDHEN, CDR2 SYDVKM. CDR3 size: 16 residues. TCRdb processed the 5' RACE reads again and assigns one entry to each CDR3 protein, with no DNA. The sample shows about 130,000 distinct CDR3 sequences, and 1.2% sits with its ten largest clones. This clonotype was obtained from a human donor with ulcerative colitis or Crohn's disease, or a healthy co-twin of an affected twin (not recorded which). The sequencing input was blood. The chain couples TRBV28 to TRBJ1-5; TCRdb designates TRBD1, a call that cannot be tested without DNA. This CDR3 is CASILTRGIGNQPQHF.